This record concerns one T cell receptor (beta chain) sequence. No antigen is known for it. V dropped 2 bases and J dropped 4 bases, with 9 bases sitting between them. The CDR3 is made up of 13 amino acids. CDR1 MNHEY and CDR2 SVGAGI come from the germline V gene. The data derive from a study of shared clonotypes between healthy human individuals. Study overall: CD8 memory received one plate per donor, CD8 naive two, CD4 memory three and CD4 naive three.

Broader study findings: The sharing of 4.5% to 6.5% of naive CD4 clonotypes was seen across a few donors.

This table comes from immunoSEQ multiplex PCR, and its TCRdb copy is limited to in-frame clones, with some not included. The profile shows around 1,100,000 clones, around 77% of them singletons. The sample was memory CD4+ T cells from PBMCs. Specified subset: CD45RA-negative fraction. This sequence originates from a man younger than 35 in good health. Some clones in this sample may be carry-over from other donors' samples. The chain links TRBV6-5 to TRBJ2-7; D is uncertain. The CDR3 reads CASSYTRDYEQYF. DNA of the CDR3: TGTGCCAGCAGTTACACGAGAGATTACGAGCAGTACTTC.